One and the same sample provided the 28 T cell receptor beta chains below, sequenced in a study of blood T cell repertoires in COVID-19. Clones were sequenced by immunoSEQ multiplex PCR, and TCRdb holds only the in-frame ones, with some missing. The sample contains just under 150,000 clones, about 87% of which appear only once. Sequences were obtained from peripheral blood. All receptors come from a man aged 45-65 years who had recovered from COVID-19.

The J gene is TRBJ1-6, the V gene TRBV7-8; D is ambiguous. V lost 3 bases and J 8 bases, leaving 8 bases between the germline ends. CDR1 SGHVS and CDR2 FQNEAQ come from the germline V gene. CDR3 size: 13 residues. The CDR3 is CASSLGPDSPLHF. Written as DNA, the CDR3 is TGTGCCAGCAGCTTGGGCCCCGATTCACCCCTCCACTTT.

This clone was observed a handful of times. The CDR3 region is CASNYRVTEAFF. CDR3 DNA: TGTGCCAGCAACTACAGGGTCACTGAAGCTTTCTTT. This rearrangement joins TRBV12-3 or TRBV12-4 to TRBJ1-1; D perhaps matches TRBD1 (6 bases). The CDR3 covers 12 residues. Trimming took 7 bases from V and 4 from J, leaving 10 bases between them.

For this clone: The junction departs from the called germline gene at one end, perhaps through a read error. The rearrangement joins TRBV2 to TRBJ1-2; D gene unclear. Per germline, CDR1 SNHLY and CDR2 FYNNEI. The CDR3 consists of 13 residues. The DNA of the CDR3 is TGTGCCAGCAGCGAAGACGGTAACTATGGCTACACCTTC. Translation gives CASSEDGNYGYTF.

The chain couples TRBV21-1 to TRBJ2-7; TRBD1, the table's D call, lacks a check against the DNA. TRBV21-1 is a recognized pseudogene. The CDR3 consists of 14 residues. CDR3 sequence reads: CASSTLDRTYEQYF. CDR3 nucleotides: TGTGCCAGCAGCACCCTGGACAGGACCTACGAGCAGTACTTC.

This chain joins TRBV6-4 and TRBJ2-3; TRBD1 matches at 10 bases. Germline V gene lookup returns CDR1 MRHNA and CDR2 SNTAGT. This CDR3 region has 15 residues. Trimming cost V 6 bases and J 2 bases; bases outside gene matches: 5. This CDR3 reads CASSETGGYTDTQYF. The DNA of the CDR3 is TGTGCCAGCAGCGAGACAGGGGGCTACACAGATACGCAGTATTTT.

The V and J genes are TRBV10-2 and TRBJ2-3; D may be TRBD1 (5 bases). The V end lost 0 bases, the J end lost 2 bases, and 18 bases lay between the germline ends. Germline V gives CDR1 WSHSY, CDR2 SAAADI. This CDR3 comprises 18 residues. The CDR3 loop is CASSESQGASLITDTQYF. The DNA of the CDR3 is TGCGCCAGCAGTGAGTCTCAAGGGGCTAGTCTTATCACAGATACGCAGTATTTT.

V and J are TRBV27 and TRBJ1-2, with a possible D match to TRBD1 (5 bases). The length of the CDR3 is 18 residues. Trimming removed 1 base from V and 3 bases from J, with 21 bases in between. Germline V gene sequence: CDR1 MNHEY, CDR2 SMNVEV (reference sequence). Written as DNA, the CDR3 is TGTGCCAGCAGTTTATTCAATCGGCCGGGGGGGATGTACTATGGCTACACCTTC. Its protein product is CASSLFNRPGGMYYGYTF.

The DNA of the CDR3 is TGCGCCAGCAGCTTGGGGGGCATGGGCACCGGGGAGCTGTTTTTT. It codes for CASSLGGMGTGELFF. The gene calls are TRBV5-1 and TRBJ2-2; a possible D gene is TRBD1 (5 bases). CDR1 is SGHRS and CDR2 is YFSETQ in the germline V gene. The CDR3 loop spans 15 amino acids. Trimming took off 0 bases at V and 4 bases at J, with 10 bases between the two ends.

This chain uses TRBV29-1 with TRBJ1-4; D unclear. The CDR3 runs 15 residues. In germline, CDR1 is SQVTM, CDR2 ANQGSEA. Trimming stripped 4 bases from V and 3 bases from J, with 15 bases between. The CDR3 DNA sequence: TGCAGCGTTGTGGCAGGCCCCTCCTCTAATGAAAAACTGTTTTTT. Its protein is CSVVAGPSSNEKLFF.

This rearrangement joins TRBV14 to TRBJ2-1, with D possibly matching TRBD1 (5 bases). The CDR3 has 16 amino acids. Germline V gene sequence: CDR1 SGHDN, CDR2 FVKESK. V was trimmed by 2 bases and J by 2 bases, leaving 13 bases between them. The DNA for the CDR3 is TGTGCCAGCAGCCAAAGATTAGGGGTGGCCTACAATGAGCAGTTCTTC. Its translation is CASSQRLGVAYNEQFF.

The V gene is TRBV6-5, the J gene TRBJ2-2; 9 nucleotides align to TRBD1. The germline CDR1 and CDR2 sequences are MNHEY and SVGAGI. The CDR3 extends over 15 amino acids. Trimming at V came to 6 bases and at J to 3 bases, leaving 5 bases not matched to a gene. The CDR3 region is CASRAGQGHTGELFF. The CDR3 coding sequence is TGTGCCAGCAGGGCGGGACAGGGACACACCGGGGAGCTGTTTTTT.

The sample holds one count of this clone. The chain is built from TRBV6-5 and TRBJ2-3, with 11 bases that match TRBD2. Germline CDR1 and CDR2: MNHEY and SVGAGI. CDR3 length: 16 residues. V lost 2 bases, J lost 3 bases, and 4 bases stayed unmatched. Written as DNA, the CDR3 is TGTGCCAGCAGTTACGCGGCTAGCGGGGGGACAGATACGCAGTATTTT. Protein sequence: CASSYAASGGTDTQYF.

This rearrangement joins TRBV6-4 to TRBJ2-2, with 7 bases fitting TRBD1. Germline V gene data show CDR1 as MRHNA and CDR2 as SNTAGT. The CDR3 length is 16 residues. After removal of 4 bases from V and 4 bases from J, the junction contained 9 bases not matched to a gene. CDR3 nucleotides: TGTGCCAGCAGTGTCGACAGGGCTGGCGCCACCGGGGAGCTGTTTTTT. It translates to CASSVDRAGATGELFF.

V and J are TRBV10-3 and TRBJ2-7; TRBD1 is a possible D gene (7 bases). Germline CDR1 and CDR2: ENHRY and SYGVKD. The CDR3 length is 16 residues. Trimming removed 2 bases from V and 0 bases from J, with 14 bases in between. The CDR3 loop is CAISERRGQFSYEQYF. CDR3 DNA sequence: TGTGCCATCAGTGAGAGGCGGGGACAGTTCTCCTACGAGCAGTACTTC.

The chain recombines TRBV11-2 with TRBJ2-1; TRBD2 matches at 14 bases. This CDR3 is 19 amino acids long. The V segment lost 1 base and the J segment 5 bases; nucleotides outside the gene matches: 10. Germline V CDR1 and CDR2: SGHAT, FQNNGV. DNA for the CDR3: TGTGCCAGCAGCTTAGGACTAGCGGGGGGGCATTCCCGCGACAATGAGCAGTTCTTC. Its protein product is CASSLGLAGGHSRDNEQFF. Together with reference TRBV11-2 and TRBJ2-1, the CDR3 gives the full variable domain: EAGVAQSPRYKIIEKRQSVAFWCNPISGHATLYWYQQILGQGPKLLIQFQNNGVVDDSQLPKDRFSAERLKGVDSTLKIQPAKLEDSAVYLCASSLGLAGGHSRDNEQFFGPGTRLTVL.

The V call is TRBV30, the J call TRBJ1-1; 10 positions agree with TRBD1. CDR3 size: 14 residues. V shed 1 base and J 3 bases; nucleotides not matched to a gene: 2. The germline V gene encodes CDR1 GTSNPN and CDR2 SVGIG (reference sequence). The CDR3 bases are TGTGCCTGGAGTGGTGACAGGGGGCACACTGAAGCTTTCTTT. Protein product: CAWSGDRGHTEAFF.

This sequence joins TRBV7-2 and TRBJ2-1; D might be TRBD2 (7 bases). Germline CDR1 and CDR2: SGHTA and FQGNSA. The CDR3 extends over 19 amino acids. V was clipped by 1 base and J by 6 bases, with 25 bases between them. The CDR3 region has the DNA TGTGCCAGCAGCTTAGGCCCACTGGGGCGGGGGCAGCCTTTCAATGAGCAGTTCTTC. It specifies CASSLGPLGRGQPFNEQFF. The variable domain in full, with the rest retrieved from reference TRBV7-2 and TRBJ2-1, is GAGVSQSPSNKVTEKGKDVELRCDPISGHTALYWYRQSLGQGLEFLIYFQGNSAPDKSGLPSDRFSAERTGGSVSTLTIQRTQQEDSAVYLCASSLGPLGRGQPFNEQFFGPGTRLTVL.

CDR3 residues: CASSPWTSGVYEQYF. The CDR3 DNA reads TGTGCCAGCAGCCCATGGACTAGCGGGGTCTACGAGCAGTACTTC. The chain couples TRBV7-9 to TRBJ2-7, with 12 bases matching TRBD2. Germline V lookup: CDR1 SEHNR, CDR2 FQNEAQ (reference sequence). V was clipped by 5 bases and J by 3 bases; unmatched bases: 5. The CDR3 is made up of 15 amino acids.

CDR3 in amino acids: CASSQGAFSTDTQYF. CDR3 bases: TGTGCCAGCAGTCAGGGCGCATTTAGCACAGATACGCAGTATTTT. J is TRBJ2-3 and V is TRBV6-5; weak D call: TRBD1 (5 bases). This CDR3 has 15 residues. Germline-derived CDR1 and CDR2 are MNHEY and SVGAGI. Trimming removed 5 bases at V and 0 bases at J, with 12 bases between.

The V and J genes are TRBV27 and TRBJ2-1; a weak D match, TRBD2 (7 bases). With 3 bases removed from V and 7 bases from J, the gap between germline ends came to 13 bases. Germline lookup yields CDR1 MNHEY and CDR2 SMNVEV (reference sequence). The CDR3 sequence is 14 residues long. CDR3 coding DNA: TGTGCCAGCAGTTTGGGGGGGGCTAAAAATGAGCAGTTCTTC. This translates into CASSLGGAKNEQFF.

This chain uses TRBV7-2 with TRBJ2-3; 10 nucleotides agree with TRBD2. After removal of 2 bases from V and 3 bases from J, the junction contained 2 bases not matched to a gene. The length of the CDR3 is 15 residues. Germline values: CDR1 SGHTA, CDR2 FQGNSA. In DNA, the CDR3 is TGTGCCAGCAGCTTACTAGCGGGGGAAACAGATACGCAGTATTTT. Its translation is CASSLLAGETDTQYF.

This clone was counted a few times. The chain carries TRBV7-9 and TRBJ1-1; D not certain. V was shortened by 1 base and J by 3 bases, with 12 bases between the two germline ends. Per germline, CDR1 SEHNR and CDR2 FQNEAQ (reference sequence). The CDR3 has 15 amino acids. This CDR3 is CASSLGERRDTEAFF. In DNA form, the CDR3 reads TGTGCCAGCAGCTTAGGGGAGCGGAGGGACACTGAAGCTTTCTTT.

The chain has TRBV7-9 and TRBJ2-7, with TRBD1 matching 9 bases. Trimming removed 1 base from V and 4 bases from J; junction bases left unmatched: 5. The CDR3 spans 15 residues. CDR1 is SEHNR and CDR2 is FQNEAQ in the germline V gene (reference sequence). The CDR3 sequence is CASSLEGQGFYEQYF. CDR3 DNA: TGTGCCAGCAGCTTAGAGGGACAGGGATTTTACGAGCAGTACTTC.

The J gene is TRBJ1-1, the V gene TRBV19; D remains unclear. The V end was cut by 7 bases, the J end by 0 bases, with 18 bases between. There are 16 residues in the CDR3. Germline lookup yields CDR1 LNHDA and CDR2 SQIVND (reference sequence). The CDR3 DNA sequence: TGTGCCAGTACCGACGAGGCAGATTACATGAACACTGAAGCTTTCTTT. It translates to CASTDEADYMNTEAFF.

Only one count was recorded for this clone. The CDR3 DNA reads as TGTGCCAGCAGTGTTACTGAAGACAGCATGAACACTGAAGCTTTCTTT. Its translation: CASSVTEDSMNTEAFF. The chain carries TRBV3-1 (or the pseudogene TRBV3-2) and TRBJ1-1, with D perhaps TRBD1 (5 bases). Looked up from germline, CDR1 is LGHDT and CDR2 is YNNKEL (reference sequence). Trimming stripped 6 bases from V and 0 bases from J, with 17 bases between. This CDR3 is built from 16 residues.

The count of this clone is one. CDR3 sequence reads: CASTRGPNTIYF. CDR3 in DNA: TGTGCCAGCACCAGGGGCCCAAACACCATATATTTT. The chain combines TRBV2 with TRBJ1-3, with D perhaps matching TRBD1 (6 bases). The CDR3 extends over 12 amino acids. Germline V gene sequence: CDR1 SNHLY, CDR2 FYNNEI. The V and J ends lost 7 bases and 6 bases respectively, with 10 bases between them.

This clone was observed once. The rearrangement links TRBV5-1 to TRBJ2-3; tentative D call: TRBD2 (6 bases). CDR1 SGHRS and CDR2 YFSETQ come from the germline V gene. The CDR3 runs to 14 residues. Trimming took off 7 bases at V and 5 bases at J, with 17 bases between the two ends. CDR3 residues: CASGQGGVGDTQYF. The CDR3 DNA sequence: TGCGCCAGCGGCCAGGGCGGGGTGGGAGATACGCAGTATTTT.

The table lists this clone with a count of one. The DNA of the CDR3 is TGTGCCAGCAGTTACCTCCGCGGGGGGGGACCTATGGAGCAGTACTTC. Protein: CASSYLRGGGPMEQYF. The V gene is TRBV6-6, the J gene TRBJ2-7; TRBD2 matches 9 bases. The CDR3 spans 16 residues. With V trimmed by 2 bases and J by 7 bases, 12 bases remained unmatched. Germline CDR1 MNHNY, CDR2 SVGAGI (reference sequence).